This TCR beta chain was sequenced for a study of blood T cell repertoires in COVID-19. About the research overall: Acute-phase and convalescent COVID-19 samples originated in the United States, Italy and Spain. In each case, the material was cDNA or gDNA derived from T cells, B-cell-depleted T cells, or PBMCs.

TCRdb's table, derived via immunoSEQ multiplex PCR, lists solely in-frame clones and lacks some. The table lists some 290,000 clones, 81% of them singletons. The length of the CDR3 is 13 residues. Trimming shortened V by 5 bases and J by 2 bases, and 11 bases separated the two germline ends. Germline CDR1 reads SQVTM; CDR2 reads ANQGSEA. The specimen was peripheral blood. The clonotype comes from an older woman with active or convalescent COVID-19. This chain connects TRBV29-1 to TRBJ2-3, with D unresolved. DNA for the CDR3: TGCAGCGTTCGTAGCAGATTCACAGATACGCAGTATTTT. The encoded protein is CSVRSRFTDTQYF.